This T cell receptor (beta chain) was documented in a study of blood T cell repertoires in COVID-19. Clones were sequenced by immunoSEQ multiplex PCR, and TCRdb holds only the in-frame ones, with some missing. The sample yields 100,000 to 120,000 clones, less than 75% seen once. In germline, CDR1 is SGDLS, CDR2 YYNGEE. Germline trimming cut 3 bases from V and 5 bases from J; bases unmatched to any gene: 8. The CDR3 is 17 residues long. Source material: peripheral blood. The V call is TRBV9, the J call TRBJ2-3, with TRBD2 identical over 14 bases. The sequence was collected from a woman in her thirties or forties with acute or convalescent COVID-19. CDR3 protein: CASSAETSGGAEDTQYF. CDR3 sequence (DNA): TGTGCCAGCAGCGCAGAGACTAGCGGGGGGGCAGAAGATACGCAGTATTTT.